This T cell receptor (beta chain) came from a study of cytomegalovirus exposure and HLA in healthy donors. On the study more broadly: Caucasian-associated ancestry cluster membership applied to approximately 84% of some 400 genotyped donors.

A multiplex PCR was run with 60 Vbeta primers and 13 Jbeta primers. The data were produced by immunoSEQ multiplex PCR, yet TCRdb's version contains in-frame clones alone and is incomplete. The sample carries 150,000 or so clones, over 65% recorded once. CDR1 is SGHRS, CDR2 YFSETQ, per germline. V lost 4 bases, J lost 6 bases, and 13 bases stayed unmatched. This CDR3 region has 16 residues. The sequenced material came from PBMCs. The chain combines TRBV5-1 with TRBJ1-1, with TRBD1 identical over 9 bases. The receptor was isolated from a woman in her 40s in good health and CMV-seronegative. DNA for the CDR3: TGCGCCAGCAGCCCTCTTCCGGGACAGGGTCTGTCTGAAGCTTTCTTT. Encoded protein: CASSPLPGQGLSEAFF.